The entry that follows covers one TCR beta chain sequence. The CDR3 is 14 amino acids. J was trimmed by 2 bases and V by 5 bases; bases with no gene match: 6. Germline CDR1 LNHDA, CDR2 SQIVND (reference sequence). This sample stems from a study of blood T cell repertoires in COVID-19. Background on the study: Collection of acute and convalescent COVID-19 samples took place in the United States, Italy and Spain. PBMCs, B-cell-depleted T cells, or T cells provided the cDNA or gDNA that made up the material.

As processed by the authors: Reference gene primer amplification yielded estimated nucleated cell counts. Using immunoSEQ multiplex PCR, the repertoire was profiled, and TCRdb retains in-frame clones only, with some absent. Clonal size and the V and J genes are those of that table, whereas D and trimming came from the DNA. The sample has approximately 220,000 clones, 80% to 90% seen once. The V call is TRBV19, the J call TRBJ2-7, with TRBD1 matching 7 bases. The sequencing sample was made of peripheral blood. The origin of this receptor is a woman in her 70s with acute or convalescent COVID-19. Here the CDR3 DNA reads TGTGCCAGTAGTTTGACAGGGAGCACCTACGAGCAGTACTTC. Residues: CASSLTGSTYEQYF. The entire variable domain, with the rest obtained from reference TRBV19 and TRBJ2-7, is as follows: DGGITQSPKYLFRKEGQNVTLSCEQNLNHDAMYWYRQDPGQGLRLIYYSQIVNDFQKGDIAEGYSVSREKKESFPLTVTSAQKNPTAFYLCASSLTGSTYEQYFGPGTRLTVT.